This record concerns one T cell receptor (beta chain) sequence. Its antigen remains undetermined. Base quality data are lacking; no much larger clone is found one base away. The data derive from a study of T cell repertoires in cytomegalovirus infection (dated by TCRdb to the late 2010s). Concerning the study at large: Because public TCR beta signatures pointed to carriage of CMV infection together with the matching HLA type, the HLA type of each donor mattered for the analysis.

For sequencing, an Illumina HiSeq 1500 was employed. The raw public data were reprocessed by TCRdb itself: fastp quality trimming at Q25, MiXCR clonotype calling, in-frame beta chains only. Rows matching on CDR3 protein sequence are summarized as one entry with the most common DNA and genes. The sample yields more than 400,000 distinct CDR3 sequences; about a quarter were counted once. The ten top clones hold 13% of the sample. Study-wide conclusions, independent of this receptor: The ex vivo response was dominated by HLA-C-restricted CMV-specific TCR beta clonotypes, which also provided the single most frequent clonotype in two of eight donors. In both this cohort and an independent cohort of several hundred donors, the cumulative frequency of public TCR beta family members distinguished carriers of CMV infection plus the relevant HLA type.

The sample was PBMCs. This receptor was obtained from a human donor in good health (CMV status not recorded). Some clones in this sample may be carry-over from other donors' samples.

CDR3 protein: CSARRVESYNEQFF. The DNA reads TGCAGTGCTAGAAGAGTGGAGTCCTACAATGAGCAGTTCTTC. The chain is assembled from TRBV20-1 and TRBJ2-1; the D gene lacks a confident call. The CDR3 goes from the cysteine to the phenylalanine over 14 residues. The sequence is cut down to CDR3 DNA, 42 bases in frame from base 1. V lost 2 bases and J lost 1 base; the stretch between them is 9 bases long. Per the germline V gene (reference sequence), DFQATT is the CDR1 and SNEGSKA is the CDR2.